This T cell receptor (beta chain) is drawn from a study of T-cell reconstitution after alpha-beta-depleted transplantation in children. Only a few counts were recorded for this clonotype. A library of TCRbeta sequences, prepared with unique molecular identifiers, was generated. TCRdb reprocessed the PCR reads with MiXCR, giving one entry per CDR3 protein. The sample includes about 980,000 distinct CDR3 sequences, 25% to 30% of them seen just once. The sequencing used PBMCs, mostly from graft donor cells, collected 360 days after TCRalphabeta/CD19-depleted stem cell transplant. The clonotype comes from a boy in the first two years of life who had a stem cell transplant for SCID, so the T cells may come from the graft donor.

As DNA, the CDR3 is TGTGCCAGCATCCCCTGGGACGCAGGCGGTCGCTACGAGCAGTACTTC. This translates into CASIPWDAGGRYEQYF. The chain recombines TRBV28 with TRBJ2-7; tentatively, D is TRBD1 or TRBD2 (5 bases each). V dropped 7 bases and J dropped 3 bases, with 22 bases sitting between them. The CDR3 contains 16 residues. Germline V gene sequence: CDR1 MDHEN, CDR2 SYDVKM.